This TCR beta chain came from a study of blood T cell repertoires in COVID-19. The V end was cut by 7 bases, the J end by 1 base, with 13 bases between. Germline V gene lookup returns CDR1 LNHDA and CDR2 SQIVND (reference sequence). This CDR3 is built from 14 residues. Repertoires were generated with immunoSEQ multiplex PCR, while TCRdb's copy carries only in-frame clones and drops some. The sample lists under 350,000 clones; about 80% were seen once. Sequenced sample: peripheral blood. The receptor was derived from a woman between 45 and 60 years old who had recovered from COVID-19. The V and J genes are TRBV19 and TRBJ1-1, with a weak D call TRBD1 (5 bases). The chain's CDR3 is CASNGGSANTEAFF. CDR3 bases: TGTGCCAGTAACGGGGGGTCTGCGAACACTGAAGCTTTCTTT.